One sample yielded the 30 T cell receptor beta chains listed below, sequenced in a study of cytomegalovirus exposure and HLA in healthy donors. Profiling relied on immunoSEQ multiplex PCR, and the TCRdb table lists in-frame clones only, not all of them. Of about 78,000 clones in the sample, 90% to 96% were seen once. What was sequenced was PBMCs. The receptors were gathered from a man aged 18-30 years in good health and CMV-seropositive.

This CDR3 is CASSIIGTEQFF. CDR3 nucleotide sequence: TGTGCCAGTAGTATAATAGGGACAGAGCAGTTCTTC. The genes are TRBV19 and TRBJ2-1; D may be TRBD1 (6 bases). Trimming shortened V by 2 bases and J by 10 bases, and 9 bases separated the two germline ends. The CDR3 runs to 12 residues. Germline V gives CDR1 LNHDA, CDR2 SQIVND (reference sequence).

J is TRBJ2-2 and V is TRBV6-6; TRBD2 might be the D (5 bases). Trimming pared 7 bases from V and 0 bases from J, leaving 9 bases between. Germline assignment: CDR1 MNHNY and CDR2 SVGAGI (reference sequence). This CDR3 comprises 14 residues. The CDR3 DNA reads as TGTGCCAGCACACGGCGGGCGAACACCGGGGAGCTGTTTTTT. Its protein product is CASTRRANTGELFF.

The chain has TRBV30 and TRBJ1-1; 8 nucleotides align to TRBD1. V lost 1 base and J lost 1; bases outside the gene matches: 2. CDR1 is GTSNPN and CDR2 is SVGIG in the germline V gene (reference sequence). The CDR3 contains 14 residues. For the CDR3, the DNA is TGTGCCTGGAGTGACAGGGGGTCGAACACTGAAGCTTTCTTT. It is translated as CAWSDRGSNTEAFF.

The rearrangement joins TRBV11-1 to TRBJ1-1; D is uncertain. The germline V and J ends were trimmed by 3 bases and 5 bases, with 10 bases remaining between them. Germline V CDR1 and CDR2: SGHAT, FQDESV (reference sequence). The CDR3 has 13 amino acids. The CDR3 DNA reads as TGTGCCAGCAGCTTCGGCAGGAGGACTGAAGCTTTCTTT. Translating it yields CASSFGRRTEAFF.

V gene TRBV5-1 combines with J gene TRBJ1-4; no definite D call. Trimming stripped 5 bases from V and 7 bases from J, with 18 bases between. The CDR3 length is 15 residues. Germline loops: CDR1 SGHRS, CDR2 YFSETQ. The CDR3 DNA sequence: TGCGCCAGCAGTCCTGGGTCAGGCATGATTGAAAAACTGTTTTTT. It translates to CASSPGSGMIEKLFF.

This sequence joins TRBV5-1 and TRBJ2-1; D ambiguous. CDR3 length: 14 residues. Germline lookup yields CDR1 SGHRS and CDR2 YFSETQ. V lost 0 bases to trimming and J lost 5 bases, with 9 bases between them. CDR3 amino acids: CASSLALEHNEQFF. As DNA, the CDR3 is TGCGCCAGCAGCTTGGCCCTGGAGCACAATGAGCAGTTCTTC.

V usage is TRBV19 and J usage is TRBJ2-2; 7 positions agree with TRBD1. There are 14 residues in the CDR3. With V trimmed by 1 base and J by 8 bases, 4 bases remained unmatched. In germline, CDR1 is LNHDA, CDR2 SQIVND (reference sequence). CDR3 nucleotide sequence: TGTGCCAGTAGTATAGTACAGGGGATAGGGGAGCTGTTTTTT. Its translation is CASSIVQGIGELFF.

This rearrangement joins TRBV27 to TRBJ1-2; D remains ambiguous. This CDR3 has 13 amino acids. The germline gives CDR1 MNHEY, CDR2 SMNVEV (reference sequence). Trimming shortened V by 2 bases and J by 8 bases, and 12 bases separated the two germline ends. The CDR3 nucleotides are TGTGCCAGCAGTTTAGACTTATCGGAGGGCTACACCTTC. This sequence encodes CASSLDLSEGYTF.

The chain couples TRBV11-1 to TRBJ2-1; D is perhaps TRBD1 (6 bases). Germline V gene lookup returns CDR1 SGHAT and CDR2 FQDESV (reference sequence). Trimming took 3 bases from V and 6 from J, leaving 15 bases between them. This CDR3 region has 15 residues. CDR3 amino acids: CASSFSEGESNEQFF. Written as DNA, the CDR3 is TGTGCCAGCAGCTTCTCAGAGGGGGAAAGCAATGAGCAGTTCTTC.

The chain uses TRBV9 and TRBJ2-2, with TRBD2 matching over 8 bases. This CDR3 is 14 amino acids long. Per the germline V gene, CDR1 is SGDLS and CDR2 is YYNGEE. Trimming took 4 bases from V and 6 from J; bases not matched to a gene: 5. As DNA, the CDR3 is TGTGCCAGCAGCTCACGGGGGGGGGCCGGGGAGCTGTTTTTT. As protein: CASSSRGGAGELFF.

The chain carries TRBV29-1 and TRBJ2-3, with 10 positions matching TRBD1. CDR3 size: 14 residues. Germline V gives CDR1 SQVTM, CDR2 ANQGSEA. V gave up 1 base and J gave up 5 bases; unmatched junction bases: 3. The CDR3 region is CSVEAGTGVDTQYF. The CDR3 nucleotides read TGCAGCGTTGAAGCGGGGACAGGGGTAGATACGCAGTATTTT.

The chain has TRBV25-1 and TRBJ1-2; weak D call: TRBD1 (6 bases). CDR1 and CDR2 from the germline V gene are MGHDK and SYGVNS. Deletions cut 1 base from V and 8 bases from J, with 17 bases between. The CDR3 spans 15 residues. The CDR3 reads CASSEWGEGVYGYTF. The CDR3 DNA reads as TGTGCCAGCAGTGAATGGGGGGAGGGGGTCTACGGCTACACCTTC.

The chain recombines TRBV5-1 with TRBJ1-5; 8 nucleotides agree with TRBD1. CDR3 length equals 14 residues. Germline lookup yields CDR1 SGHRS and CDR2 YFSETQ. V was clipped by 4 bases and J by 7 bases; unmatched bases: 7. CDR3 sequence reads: CASSAQTGEQPQHF. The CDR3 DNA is TGCGCCAGCAGCGCCCAGACAGGGGAGCAGCCCCAGCATTTT. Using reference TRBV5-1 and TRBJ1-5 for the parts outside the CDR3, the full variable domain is KAGVTQTPRYLIKTRGQQVTLSCSPISGHRSVSWYQQTPGQGLQFLFEYFSETQRNKGNFPGRFSGRQFSNSRSEMNVSTLELGDSALYLCASSAQTGEQPQHFGDGTRLSIL.

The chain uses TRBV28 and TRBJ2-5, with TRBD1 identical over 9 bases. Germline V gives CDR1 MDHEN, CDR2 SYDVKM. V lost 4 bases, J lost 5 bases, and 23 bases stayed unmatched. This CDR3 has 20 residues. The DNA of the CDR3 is TGTGCCAGCAGTTCCCCGCGAGGGGACAGGGTAGGCGAGAATATCGAGACCCAGTACTTC. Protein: CASSSPRGDRVGENIETQYF. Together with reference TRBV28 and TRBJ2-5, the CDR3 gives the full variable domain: DVKVTQSSRYLVKRTGEKVFLECVQDMDHENMFWYRQDPGLGLRLIYFSYDVKMKEKGDIPEGYSVSREKKERFSLILESASTNQTSMYLCASSSPRGDRVGENIETQYFGPGTRLLVL.

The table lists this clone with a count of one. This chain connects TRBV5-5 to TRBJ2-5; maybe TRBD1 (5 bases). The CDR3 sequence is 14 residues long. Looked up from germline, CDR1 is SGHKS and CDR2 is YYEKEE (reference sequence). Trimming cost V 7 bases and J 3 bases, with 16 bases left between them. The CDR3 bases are TGTGCCAGCGGACAATCCTGGCCAGAAGAGACCCAGTACTTC. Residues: CASGQSWPEETQYF.

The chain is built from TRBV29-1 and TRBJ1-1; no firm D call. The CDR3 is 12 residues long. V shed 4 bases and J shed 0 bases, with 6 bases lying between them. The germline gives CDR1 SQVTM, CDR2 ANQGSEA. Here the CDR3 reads CSVGGVNTEAFF. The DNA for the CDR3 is TGCAGCGTTGGGGGAGTGAACACTGAAGCTTTCTTT.

The DNA of the CDR3 is TGTGCCAGCAGTGAAGACTTGGTCGGGCTAGCGGGTGGGACCGGGGAGCTGTTTTTT. This encodes CASSEDLVGLAGGTGELFF. The chain has TRBV6-1 and TRBJ2-2, with TRBD2 identical over 8 bases. J lost 5 bases, V lost 1 base, and 15 bases had no gene match. This CDR3 is built from 19 residues. Germline CDR1 and CDR2: MNHNS and SASEGT.

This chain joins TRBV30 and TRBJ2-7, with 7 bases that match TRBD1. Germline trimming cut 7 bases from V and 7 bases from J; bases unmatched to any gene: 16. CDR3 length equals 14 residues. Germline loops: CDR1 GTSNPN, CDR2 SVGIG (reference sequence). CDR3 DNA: TGTGCCTATTATTCCGGACAGGCCCTGAAGGAGCAGTACTTC. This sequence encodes CAYYSGQALKEQYF.

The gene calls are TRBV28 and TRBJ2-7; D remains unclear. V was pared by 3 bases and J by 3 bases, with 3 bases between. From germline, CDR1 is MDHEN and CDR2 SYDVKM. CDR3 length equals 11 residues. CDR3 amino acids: CASSFSYEQYF. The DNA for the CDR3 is TGTGCCAGCAGTTTCAGCTACGAGCAGTACTTC. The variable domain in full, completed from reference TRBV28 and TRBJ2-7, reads DVKVTQSSRYLVKRTGEKVFLECVQDMDHENMFWYRQDPGLGLRLIYFSYDVKMKEKGDIPEGYSVSREKKERFSLILESASTNQTSMYLCASSFSYEQYFGPGTRLTVT.

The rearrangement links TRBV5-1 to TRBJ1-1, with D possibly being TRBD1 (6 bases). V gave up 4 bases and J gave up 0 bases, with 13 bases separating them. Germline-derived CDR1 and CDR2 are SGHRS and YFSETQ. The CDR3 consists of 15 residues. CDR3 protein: CASSRLGQLNTEAFF. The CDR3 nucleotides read TGCGCCAGCAGCCGCCTTGGACAGCTGAACACTGAAGCTTTCTTT.

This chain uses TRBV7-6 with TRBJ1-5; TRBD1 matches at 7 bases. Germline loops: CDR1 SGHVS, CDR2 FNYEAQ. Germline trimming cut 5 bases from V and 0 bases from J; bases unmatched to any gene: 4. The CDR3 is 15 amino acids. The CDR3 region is CASSLGQSSNQPQHF. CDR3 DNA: TGTGCCAGCAGCCTGGGACAGTCTAGCAATCAGCCCCAGCATTTT.

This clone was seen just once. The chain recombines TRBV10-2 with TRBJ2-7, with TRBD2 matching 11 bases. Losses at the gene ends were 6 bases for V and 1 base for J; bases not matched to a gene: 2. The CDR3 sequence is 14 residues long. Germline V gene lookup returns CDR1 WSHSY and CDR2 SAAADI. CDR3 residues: CASRGTSGSYEQYF. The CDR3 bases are TGCGCCAGCAGGGGGACTAGCGGATCCTACGAGCAGTACTTC.

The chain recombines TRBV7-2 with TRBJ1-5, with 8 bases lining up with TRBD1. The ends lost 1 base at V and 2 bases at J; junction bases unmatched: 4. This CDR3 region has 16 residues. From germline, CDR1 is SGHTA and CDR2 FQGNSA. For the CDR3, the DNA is TGTGCCAGCAGCTTAGGGACAGGGCAGGGCAATCAGCCCCAGCATTTT. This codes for CASSLGTGQGNQPQHF.

Here the CDR3 reads CASSLTGVNTEAFF. Written as DNA, the CDR3 is TGCGCCAGCAGCTTAACAGGGGTGAACACTGAAGCTTTCTTT. V and J are TRBV5-1 and TRBJ1-1; 7 positions match TRBD1. J was trimmed by 0 bases and V by 2 bases; bases with no gene match: 1. Germline CDR1 SGHRS, CDR2 YFSETQ. This CDR3 comprises 14 residues.

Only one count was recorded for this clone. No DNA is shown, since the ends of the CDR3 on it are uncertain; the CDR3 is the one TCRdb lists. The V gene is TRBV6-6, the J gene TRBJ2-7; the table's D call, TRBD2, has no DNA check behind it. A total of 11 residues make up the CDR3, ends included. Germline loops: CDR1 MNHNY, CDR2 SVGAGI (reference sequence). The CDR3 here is CASTSGNEQYF.

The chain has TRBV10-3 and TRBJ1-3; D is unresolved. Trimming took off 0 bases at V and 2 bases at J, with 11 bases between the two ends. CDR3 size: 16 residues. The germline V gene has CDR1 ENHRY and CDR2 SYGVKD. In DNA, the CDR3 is TGTGCCATCAGTGAGTCGAGACAAACGGCTGGAAACACCATATATTTT. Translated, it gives CAISESRQTAGNTIYF.

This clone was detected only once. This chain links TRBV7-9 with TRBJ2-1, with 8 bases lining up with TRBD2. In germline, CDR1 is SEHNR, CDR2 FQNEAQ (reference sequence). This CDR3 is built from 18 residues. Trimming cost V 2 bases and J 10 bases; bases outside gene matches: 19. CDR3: CASSLLGETGGLFGEQFF. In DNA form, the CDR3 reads TGTGCCAGCAGCTTATTAGGGGAAACGGGAGGGCTGTTCGGGGAGCAGTTCTTC.

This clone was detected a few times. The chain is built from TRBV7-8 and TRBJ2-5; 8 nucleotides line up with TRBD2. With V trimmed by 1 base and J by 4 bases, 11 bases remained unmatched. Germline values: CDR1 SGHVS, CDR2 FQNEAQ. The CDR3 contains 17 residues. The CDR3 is CASSLGSSGSGRETQYF. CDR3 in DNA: TGTGCCAGCAGCTTAGGTTCCTCTGGGAGCGGGAGAGAGACCCAGTACTTC.

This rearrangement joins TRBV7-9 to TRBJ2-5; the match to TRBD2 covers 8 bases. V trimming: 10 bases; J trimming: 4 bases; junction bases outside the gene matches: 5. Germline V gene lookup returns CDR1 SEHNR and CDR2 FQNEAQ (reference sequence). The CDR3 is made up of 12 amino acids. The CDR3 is CATGAGGETQYF. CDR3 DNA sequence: TGTGCCACCGGGGCGGGAGGAGAGACCCAGTACTTC.

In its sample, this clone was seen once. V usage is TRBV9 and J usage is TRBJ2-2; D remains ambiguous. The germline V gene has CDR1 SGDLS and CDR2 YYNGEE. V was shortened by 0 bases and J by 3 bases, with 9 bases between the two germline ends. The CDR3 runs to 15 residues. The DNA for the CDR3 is TGTGCCAGCAGCGTAGTGGCCGCCGACACCGGGGAGCTGTTTTTT. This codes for CASSVVAADTGELFF.